This T cell receptor beta chain is from a study of technical replicates of blood from a few donors. In germline, CDR1 is MGHRA, CDR2 YSYEKL. The CDR3 is 15 amino acids. V lost 4 bases and J lost 4; bases outside the gene matches: 7. TCRdb's copy holds only in-frame clones and misses some; the assay was immunoSEQ multiplex PCR. The sample lists around 50,000 clones; around 95% were seen once. The sample comprised T cells isolated from PBMCs. V and J are TRBV4-1 and TRBJ2-7; 10 bases agree with TRBD1. The TCR originated in a human donor in good health. In DNA form, the CDR3 reads TGCGCCAGCAGCCCTCCGGGACAGGGGATTTACGAGCAGTACTTC. Amino acids: CASSPPGQGIYEQYF.